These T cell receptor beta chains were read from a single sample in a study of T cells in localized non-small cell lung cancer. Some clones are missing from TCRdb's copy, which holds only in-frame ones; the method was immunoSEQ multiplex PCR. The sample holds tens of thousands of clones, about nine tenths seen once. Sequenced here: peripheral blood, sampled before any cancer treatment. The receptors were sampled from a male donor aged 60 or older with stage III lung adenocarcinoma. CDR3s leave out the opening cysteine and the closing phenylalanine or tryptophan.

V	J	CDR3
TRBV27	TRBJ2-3	ASSSGGGTDTQY
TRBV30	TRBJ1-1	VCGRLIGTEAF
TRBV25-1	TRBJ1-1	ASSEWDRGGEAF
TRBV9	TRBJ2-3	ASSVVGQGRTDTQY
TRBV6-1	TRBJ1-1	ASSHKGNTEAF
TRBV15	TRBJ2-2	ATSRFTGRDTGELF
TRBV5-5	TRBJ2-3	ASSLGSSGVGDTQY
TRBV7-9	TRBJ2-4	ASSLGQSADIQY
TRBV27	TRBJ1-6	ASSTSGPLFYSPLH
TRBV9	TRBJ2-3	ASSAPGRRDTQY
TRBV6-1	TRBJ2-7	ASSPKTGVEQY
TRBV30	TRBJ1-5	AWSVLPAEPQH
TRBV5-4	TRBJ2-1	ASSARLPYNEQF
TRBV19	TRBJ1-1	ASSLGETMNTEAF
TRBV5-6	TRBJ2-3	ASRAPGVTGTDTQY
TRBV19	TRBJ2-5	ASRGLGLAGQETQY
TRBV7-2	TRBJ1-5	ASSLEIGLQPQH
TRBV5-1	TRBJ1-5	ASSLQGQNQPQH
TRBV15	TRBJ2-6	ATSRDHIVGSGANVLT
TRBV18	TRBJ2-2	ASSRGPSGELF
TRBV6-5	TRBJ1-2	ASRLPGRYGYT
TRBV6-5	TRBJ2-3	ASRHMDTQY
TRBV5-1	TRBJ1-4	ASSFTPQGGWSEKLF
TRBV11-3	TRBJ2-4	ASPTGRDIQY
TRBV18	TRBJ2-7	ASSLDQSYEQY
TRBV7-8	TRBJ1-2	ASSPNREGYGYT
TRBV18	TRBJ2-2	ASSEGRTGELF
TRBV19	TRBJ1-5	ASSIVQQPQH